Following are 20 T cell receptor beta chains from one sample sequenced in a study of cytomegalovirus exposure and HLA in healthy donors. Data came from immunoSEQ multiplex PCR; TCRdb stores just in-frame clones and leaves some out. The sample has about 63,000 clones, around 92% seen once. Sequencing input: PBMCs. These receptors originate from a woman between 18 and 30 years old in good health and CMV-seronegative.

The V and J genes are TRBV5-1 and TRBJ2-7; 7 bases align to TRBD1. Trimming removed 4 bases from V and 3 bases from J; junction bases left unmatched: 7. The CDR3 runs 14 residues. Germline assignment: CDR1 SGHRS and CDR2 YFSETQ. CDR3: CASSMGQSDYEQYF. The CDR3 nucleotides are TGCGCCAGCAGCATGGGACAGTCGGACTACGAGCAGTACTTC.

J is TRBJ2-5 and V is TRBV7-2, with 11 nucleotides matching TRBD2. The CDR3 is made up of 16 amino acids. Germline V gene sequence: CDR1 SGHTA, CDR2 FQGNSA. The V and J ends lost 5 bases and 0 bases, in that order; junction bases with no gene match: 5. This CDR3 reads CASSRRLAGNQETQYF. The CDR3 coding sequence is TGTGCCAGCAGCCGTAGACTAGCGGGGAACCAAGAGACCCAGTACTTC.

The CDR3 loop is CASSQTGISSYEQYF. The CDR3 coding sequence is TGTGCCAGCAGCCAAACAGGGATATCGTCCTACGAGCAGTACTTC. This chain connects TRBV7-2 to TRBJ2-7, with D perhaps TRBD1 (6 bases). In germline, CDR1 is SGHTA, CDR2 FQGNSA. Deletions cut 5 bases from V and 1 base from J, with 15 bases between. This CDR3 region has 15 residues.

The chain has TRBV7-9 and TRBJ2-5; 8 bases fit TRBD1. The germline V gene has CDR1 SEHNR and CDR2 FQNEAQ (reference sequence). This CDR3 comprises 16 residues. Losses at the gene ends were 0 bases for V and 7 bases for J; bases not matched to a gene: 10. The DNA of the CDR3 is TGTGCCAGCAGCTTAGCTGAGGGGACAGGTTCCAGGACCCAGTACTTC. It translates to CASSLAEGTGSRTQYF.

CDR3 nucleotides: TGTGCCAGCAGCGGAGGGACAGTCGGCGAGCAGTACTTC. It yields the protein CASSGGTVGEQYF. V usage is TRBV7-9 and J usage is TRBJ2-7, with a weak D call TRBD1 (7 bases). V dropped 5 bases and J dropped 6 bases, with 14 bases sitting between them. CDR1 and CDR2 (germline): SEHNR, FQNEAQ (reference sequence). The CDR3 is 13 residues long.

The CDR3 sequence: CATSYPGGTNYGYTF. The CDR3 nucleotides read TGTGCCACCTCGTACCCAGGGGGCACAAACTATGGCTACACCTTC. The rearrangement joins TRBV6-5 to TRBJ1-2, with 8 bases lining up with TRBD1. V was pared by 10 bases and J by 2 bases, with 12 bases of the junction left unmatched. CDR3 length: 15 residues. In germline, CDR1 is MNHEY, CDR2 SVGAGI.

V and J are TRBV5-8 and TRBJ1-5; 10 nucleotides align to TRBD1. The CDR3 consists of 17 residues. Germline loops: CDR1 SGHTS, CDR2 YDEGEE. V shed 4 bases, J shed 4 bases, and the junction held 11 bases outside the gene matches. This CDR3 is CASSRGTGVVGNQPQHF. The CDR3 DNA follows: TGTGCCAGCAGCCGGGGGACAGGGGTCGTTGGTAATCAGCCCCAGCATTTT.

The V and J genes are TRBV10-2 and TRBJ2-3; the D gene is possibly TRBD2 (6 bases). V was shortened by 6 bases and J by 4 bases, with 14 bases between the two germline ends. Germline V gene lookup returns CDR1 WSHSY and CDR2 SAAADI. This CDR3 has 14 residues. The CDR3 DNA reads as TGCGCCAGCAGGTTCATCGGGAGTTCAGATACGCAGTATTTT. It translates to CASRFIGSSDTQYF.

This clone was observed once. The CDR3: CAISVTTGLAGGVDTQYF. In DNA, the CDR3 is TGTGCCATCAGTGTCACTACCGGACTAGCGGGAGGGGTAGATACGCAGTATTTT. The rearrangement uses TRBV10-3 and TRBJ2-3; 15 bases match TRBD2. The length of the CDR3 is 18 residues. V lost 4 bases to trimming and J lost 5 bases; unmatched junction nucleotides: 10. From germline, CDR1 is ENHRY and CDR2 SYGVKD.

The chain links TRBV5-1 to TRBJ1-1, with no clear D. Germline-derived CDR1 and CDR2 are SGHRS and YFSETQ. Deletions cut 3 bases from V and 1 base from J, with 13 bases between. The length of the CDR3 is 15 residues. The CDR3: CASSSLQTPNTEAFF. CDR3 bases: TGCGCCAGCAGCTCGCTACAGACCCCGAACACTGAAGCTTTCTTT.

This clone was counted once. The CDR3 loop is CASKSGGSTGELFF. The CDR3 bases are TGTGCCAGCAAAAGCGGGGGCTCCACCGGGGAGCTGTTTTTT. The rearrangement joins TRBV28 to TRBJ2-2, with 8 positions matching TRBD2. Germline assignment: CDR1 MDHEN and CDR2 SYDVKM. This CDR3 has 14 residues. The J segment lost 4 bases and the V segment lost 7 bases, leaving 5 bases of the junction unmatched.

CDR3 sequence reads: CAWSVSVGEAQYF. The DNA for the CDR3 is TGTGCCTGGAGTGTCTCTGTAGGGGAAGCGCAGTATTTT. V gene TRBV30 combines with J gene TRBJ2-3, with TRBD1 as a possible D gene (5 bases). From germline, CDR1 is GTSNPN and CDR2 SVGIG (reference sequence). The V gene lost 0 bases and the J gene lost 10 bases, with 14 bases spanning the gap. The CDR3 contains 13 residues.

The chain links TRBV7-2 to TRBJ2-1; 9 nucleotides align to TRBD2. CDR3 length: 14 residues. CDR1 and CDR2 (germline): SGHTA, FQGNSA. V gave up 3 bases and J gave up 8 bases; unmatched junction bases: 5. The chain's CDR3 is CASSFGGGAHEQFF. The CDR3 DNA reads TGTGCCAGCAGCTTTGGCGGGGGGGCGCATGAGCAGTTCTTC.

The sample holds one count of this clone. The chain joins TRBV4-1 to TRBJ2-1; 9 nucleotides match TRBD2. After removal of 2 bases from V and 6 bases from J, the junction contained 5 bases not matched to a gene. Germline CDR1 reads MGHRA; CDR2 reads YSYEKL. The CDR3 contains 15 residues. CDR3 bases: TGCGCCAGCAGCCAATTTAGCGGGAGTGTCAATGAGCAGTTCTTC. Protein product: CASSQFSGSVNEQFF.

V usage is TRBV6-6 and J usage is TRBJ2-5; D might be TRBD2 (6 bases). Germline V gene sequence: CDR1 MNHNY, CDR2 SVGAGI (reference sequence). This CDR3 has 14 residues. V lost 2 bases to trimming and J lost 4 bases, with 11 bases between them. The CDR3 loop reads CASSYNAGIETQYF. CDR3 coding DNA: TGTGCCAGCAGTTACAATGCGGGGATAGAGACCCAGTACTTC.

The chain couples TRBV27 to TRBJ1-1; 10 bases are a match to TRBD1. V was clipped by 6 bases and J by 1 base; unmatched bases: 8. The CDR3 length is 16 residues. Germline V lookup: CDR1 MNHEY, CDR2 SMNVEV (reference sequence). Here the CDR3 reads CASRPGTGAANTEAFF. DNA for the CDR3: TGTGCCAGCAGGCCTGGGACAGGGGCAGCGAACACTGAAGCTTTCTTT.

This clone was counted once. The rearrangement uses TRBV28 and TRBJ2-7; 10 bases agree with TRBD1. V dropped 4 bases and J dropped 2; count of bases not matched to a gene: 17. Germline CDR1 and CDR2: MDHEN and SYDVKM. The CDR3 is made up of 19 amino acids. The CDR3 region is CASSSGTGERGQGPYEQYF. As DNA, the CDR3 is TGTGCCAGCAGTTCAGGGACAGGGGAACGGGGACAGGGACCCTACGAGCAGTACTTC.

The chain employs TRBV27 and TRBJ1-5; D remains unclear. Trimming took 2 bases from V and 4 from J, leaving 12 bases between them. The length of the CDR3 is 15 residues. Germline CDR1 MNHEY, CDR2 SMNVEV (reference sequence). The CDR3 coding sequence is TGTGCCAGCAGTTTAGTGCCACACCCTAATCAGCCCCAGCATTTT. Residues: CASSLVPHPNQPQHF.

V gene TRBV10-2 combines with J gene TRBJ2-2, with 9 bases that match TRBD1. CDR1 WSHSY and CDR2 SAAADI come from the germline V gene. Losses at the gene ends were 4 bases for V and 4 bases for J; bases not matched to a gene: 7. This CDR3 is built from 16 residues. As DNA, the CDR3 is TGCGCCAGCAGTGTCGCGGGACAGGGTCCCACCGGGGAGCTGTTTTTT. Amino acid sequence: CASSVAGQGPTGELFF.

V gene TRBV7-9 combines with J gene TRBJ2-2, with 8 bases fitting TRBD2. This CDR3 is 16 amino acids long. V lost 5 bases to trimming and J lost 4 bases; unmatched junction nucleotides: 9. CDR1 SEHNR and CDR2 FQNEAQ come from the germline V gene (reference sequence). The CDR3 spells CASSRPAGGITGELFF. The CDR3 DNA follows: TGTGCCAGCAGCCGCCCGGCGGGGGGCATCACCGGGGAGCTGTTTTTT. Using reference TRBV7-9 and TRBJ2-2 for the parts outside the CDR3, the full variable domain is DTGVSQNPRHKITKRGQNVTFRCDPISEHNRLYWYRQTLGQGPEFLTYFQNEAQLEKSRLLSDRFSAERPKGSFSTLEIQRTEQGDSAMYLCASSRPAGGITGELFFGEGSRLTVL.